What follows are 27 T cell receptor beta chains derived from one specimen sequenced in a study of tumor-infiltrating lymphocytes in localized non-small cell lung cancer. TCRdb keeps only in-frame clones here, not all; method: immunoSEQ multiplex PCR. Of thousands of clones in the sample, about 74% are singletons; the top ten hold roughly 4.8%. The sequenced sample consisted of uninvolved lung tissue not adjacent to the tumor. All receptors come from a human donor with non-small cell lung cancer.

This clone appeared a few times. Other DNA sequences from this sample encode an identical CDR3 as well. V gene TRBV19 combines with J gene TRBJ2-3; no definite D call. The CDR3 spans 12 residues. CDR1 is LNHDA, CDR2 SQIVND, per germline (reference sequence). The V gene lost 3 bases and the J gene lost 3 bases, with 4 bases spanning the gap. CDR3 amino acids: CASSIGTDTQYF. CDR3 nucleotide sequence: TGTGCCAGTAGTATTGGTACAGATACGCAGTATTTT.

The chain uses TRBV28 and TRBJ1-2; 8 bases are shared with TRBD1. This CDR3 contains 14 residues. Germline trimming cut 5 bases from V and 4 bases from J; bases unmatched to any gene: 6. The germline CDR1 and CDR2 sequences are MDHEN and SYDVKM. The CDR3 protein is CASSPDREGYGYTF. The CDR3 bases are TGTGCCAGCAGTCCGGACAGGGAGGGCTATGGCTACACCTTC.

The gene calls are TRBV19 and TRBJ2-3; D is undetermined. This CDR3 region has 16 residues. V was clipped by 3 bases and J by 0 bases, with 13 bases between them. Germline V gene sequence: CDR1 LNHDA, CDR2 SQIVND (reference sequence). CDR3 sequence reads: CASSIRNSRSTDTQYF. The CDR3 nucleotides read TGTGCCAGTAGTATCAGGAACAGCCGTAGCACAGATACGCAGTATTTT.

V gene TRBV15 combines with J gene TRBJ1-5; D is unresolved. V was pared by 0 bases and J by 4 bases, with 4 bases between. Germline-derived CDR1 and CDR2 are LNHNV and YYDKDF (reference sequence). This CDR3 has 13 amino acids. The CDR3 DNA sequence: TGTGCCACCAGCAGAGATCTGAATCAGCCCCAGCATTTT. Translated, it gives CATSRDLNQPQHF. Using reference TRBV15 and TRBJ1-5 for the parts outside the CDR3, the full variable domain is DAMVIQNPRYQVTQFGKPVTLSCSQTLNHNVMYWYQQKSSQAPKLLFHYYDKDFNNEADTPDNFQSRRPNTSFCFLDIRSPGLGDTAMYLCATSRDLNQPQHFGDGTRLSIL.

V is TRBV27 and J is TRBJ1-2; 10 bases are shared with TRBD1. The CDR3 totals 13 residues. V lost 3 bases to trimming and J lost 7 bases; unmatched junction nucleotides: 2. Germline V gene data show CDR1 as MNHEY and CDR2 as SMNVEV (reference sequence). The CDR3 sequence: CASSLTGGFGYTF. The CDR3, as DNA: TGTGCCAGCAGTTTGACAGGGGGCTTTGGCTACACCTTC.

The chain is built from TRBV4-2 and TRBJ2-5; no definite D call. The CDR3 covers 14 residues. Germline assignment: CDR1 LGHNA and CDR2 YNFKEQ. V was shortened by 0 bases and J by 4 bases, with 9 bases between the two germline ends. The DNA for the CDR3 is TGTGCCAGCAGCCAAGATCTTCGAGGAGAGACCCAGTACTTC. This sequence encodes CASSQDLRGETQYF.

The V gene is TRBV7-6, the J gene TRBJ1-2; no definite D call. Per germline, CDR1 SGHVS and CDR2 FNYEAQ. This CDR3 region has 14 residues. V lost 3 bases and J lost 5, with 13 bases in between. The CDR3 region is CASSLDGPQYGYTF. CDR3 coding DNA: TGTGCCAGCAGCTTGGACGGACCTCAGTATGGCTACACCTTC.

This clone was detected only once. This sequence joins TRBV7-3 and TRBJ2-3, with 7 bases that match TRBD1. The CDR3 spans 14 residues. Unmatched junction bases numbered 3, after V lost 6 bases and J lost 0 bases. Germline assignment: CDR1 SGHTA and CDR2 FQGTGA. This CDR3 is CASSPQGSTDTQYF. The CDR3 DNA is TGTGCCAGCAGTCCACAGGGGAGCACAGATACGCAGTATTTT.

The chain combines TRBV6-4 with TRBJ2-3; TRBD1 agrees at 9 bases. The CDR3 contains 15 residues. CDR1 is MRHNA and CDR2 is SNTAGT in the germline V gene. The junction had 2 bases not matched to a gene; V was cut back by 4 bases and J by 0 bases. The CDR3 sequence is CASSAGTGSTDTQYF. CDR3 bases: TGTGCCAGCAGTGCGGGGACAGGGAGCACAGATACGCAGTATTTT.

The rearrangement joins TRBV7-3 to TRBJ1-6, with TRBD1 matching over 7 bases. Per the germline V gene, CDR1 is SGHTA and CDR2 is FQGTGA. The CDR3 loop spans 19 amino acids. J lost 5 bases, V lost 6 bases, and 19 bases had no gene match. As DNA, the CDR3 is TGTGCCAGCAGGGAAGCGGGCAGGGGGAGGGTTAATGATAATTCACCCCTCCACTTT. It specifies CASREAGRGRVNDNSPLHF. The variable domain in full, with the rest retrieved from reference TRBV7-3 and TRBJ1-6, is GAGVSQTPSNKVTEKGKYVELRCDPISGHTALYWYRQSLGQGPEFLIYFQGTGAADDSGLPNDRFFAVRPEGSVSTLKIQRTERGDSAVYLCASREAGRGRVNDNSPLHFGNGTRLTVT.

This chain links TRBV13 with TRBJ1-1; the D gene is possibly TRBD1 (6 bases). Germline lookup yields CDR1 PRHDT and CDR2 FYEKMQ (reference sequence). Trimming cost V 5 bases and J 5 bases, with 15 bases left between them. This CDR3 region has 14 residues. CDR3 region: CASSLQGMTTEAFF. The DNA of the CDR3 is TGTGCCAGCAGCCTTCAGGGGATGACGACTGAAGCTTTCTTT.

This chain links TRBV7-6 with TRBJ1-1; the D gene is possibly TRBD1 (6 bases). This CDR3 is built from 15 residues. CDR1 is SGHVS, CDR2 FNYEAQ, per germline. V was pared by 5 bases and J by 1 base, with 14 bases between. In nucleotides, the CDR3 is TGTGCCAGCAGCATAAGTACAGGGTCGAACACTGAAGCTTTCTTT. Amino acid sequence: CASSISTGSNTEAFF. Based on the CDR3 plus reference TRBV7-6 and TRBJ1-1, the full variable domain is GAGVSQSPRYKVTKRGQDVALRCDPISGHVSLYWYRQALGQGPEFLTYFNYEAQQDKSGLPNDRFSAERPEGSISTLTIQRTEQRDSAMYRCASSISTGSNTEAFFGQGTRLTVV.

This sequence joins TRBV5-1 and TRBJ2-1, with a weak D call TRBD1 (5 bases). Trimming took 0 bases from V and 12 from J, leaving 16 bases between them. CDR3 length equals 14 residues. Germline V gene sequence: CDR1 SGHRS, CDR2 YFSETQ. The CDR3 spells CASSLGTDTGRQFF. CDR3 sequence (DNA): TGCGCCAGCAGCTTGGGTACGGACACCGGGCGGCAGTTCTTC.

Only one count was recorded for this clone. The gene calls are TRBV5-1 and TRBJ2-5, with TRBD2 identical over 10 bases. The J segment lost 3 bases and the V segment lost 4 bases, leaving 6 bases of the junction unmatched. CDR3 size: 15 residues. CDR1 and CDR2 from the germline V gene are SGHRS and YFSETQ. CDR3 in amino acids: CASSPGSGGEETQYF. CDR3 nucleotide sequence: TGCGCCAGCAGCCCAGGGAGCGGGGGGGAAGAGACCCAGTACTTC. Together with reference TRBV5-1 and TRBJ2-5, the CDR3 gives the full variable domain: KAGVTQTPRYLIKTRGQQVTLSCSPISGHRSVSWYQQTPGQGLQFLFEYFSETQRNKGNFPGRFSGRQFSNSRSEMNVSTLELGDSALYLCASSPGSGGEETQYFGPGTRLLVL.

This clone was recorded once. The V gene is TRBV5-4, the J gene TRBJ2-7; TRBD2 matches 11 bases. V dropped 6 bases and J dropped 5; count of bases not matched to a gene: 10. The germline CDR1 and CDR2 sequences are SGHNT and YYREEE (reference sequence). The CDR3 runs 15 residues. This CDR3 reads CASTLRSGGADEQYF. CDR3 in DNA: TGTGCCAGCACCTTACGTAGCGGGGGGGCCGACGAGCAGTACTTC.

This clone was seen only once. The gene calls are TRBV4-2 and TRBJ1-5; D unresolved. Between the trimmed V and J ends, which lost 1 base and 7 bases, there was a span of 20 bases. The CDR3 is 17 amino acids. CDR1 is LGHNA, CDR2 YNFKEQ, per germline. CDR3 sequence (DNA): TGTGCCAGCAGCCAAGGTAGCAATTCGCTAGGAAGCCAGCCCCAGCATTTT. Translating it yields CASSQGSNSLGSQPQHF.

Details on this clone: One end of the junction varies from germline; a read error may be responsible. The chain employs TRBV7-2 and TRBJ2-3; TRBD2 is a possible D gene (6 bases). CDR3 length: 14 amino acids. Germline values: CDR1 SGHTA, CDR2 FQGNSA. The DNA for the CDR3 is TGTGCCAGCAGCTCGGGGGACTTCCAGGATAAGCAGTATTTT. Its translation is CASSSGDFQDKQYF.

This chain joins TRBV27 and TRBJ2-2; possibly TRBD1 for D (6 bases). CDR3 length equals 14 residues. V gave up 2 bases and J gave up 7 bases, with 11 bases separating them. CDR1 MNHEY and CDR2 SMNVEV come from the germline V gene (reference sequence). CDR3 in DNA: TGTGCCAGCAGTTTACGGACAGACCTCGGGGAGCTGTTTTTT. As protein: CASSLRTDLGELFF.

This clone came up once. CDR3 sequence: CASSQQTVEYGYTF. The CDR3 DNA follows: TGTGCCAGCAGTCAACAGACGGTGGAGTATGGCTACACCTTC. The rearrangement joins TRBV2 to TRBJ1-2, with D uncertain. V gave up 5 bases and J gave up 5 bases, with 15 bases separating them. The CDR3 is 14 residues long. The germline V gene encodes CDR1 SNHLY and CDR2 FYNNEI.

The J gene is TRBJ2-5, the V gene TRBV10-3; tentatively, D is TRBD2 (5 bases). The CDR3 covers 14 residues. Germline loops: CDR1 ENHRY, CDR2 SYGVKD. V lost 6 bases and J 3 bases, leaving 14 bases between the germline ends. CDR3 DNA sequence: TGTGCCATCAGCGACTGGACTGAGAAAGAGACCCAGTACTTC. Residues: CAISDWTEKETQYF.

In its sample, this clone was seen a few times. CDR3 bases: TGTGCCTGGAAGGAGGAGTACGGTGGCTACACCTTC. Encoded protein: CAWKEEYGGYTF. V and J are TRBV30 and TRBJ1-2; no firm D call. V was trimmed by 4 bases and J by 7 bases, leaving 13 bases between them. In germline, CDR1 is GTSNPN, CDR2 SVGIG (reference sequence). CDR3 length equals 12 residues.

The genes are TRBV19 and TRBJ2-5; possibly TRBD2 for D (6 bases). V lost 7 bases and J lost 5, with 17 bases in between. Looked up from germline, CDR1 is LNHDA and CDR2 is SQIVND (reference sequence). The CDR3 is 14 residues long. The chain's CDR3 is CASNPRRGGETQYF. The CDR3 DNA is TGTGCCAGTAACCCGAGGAGGGGTGGCGAGACCCAGTACTTC.

In the case of this clone: The sample carries other DNA sequences with the same CDR3. This rearrangement joins TRBV5-1 to TRBJ2-3, with 9 nucleotides matching TRBD2. CDR1 is SGHRS and CDR2 is YFSETQ in the germline V gene. The CDR3 extends over 16 amino acids. V lost 0 bases, J lost 2 bases, and 4 bases stayed unmatched. The CDR3 loop is CASSLGLAVSTDTQYF. The DNA of the CDR3 is TGCGCCAGCAGCTTGGGACTAGCGGTCTCCACAGATACGCAGTATTTT.

This clone came up a few times. This chain uses TRBV29-1 with TRBJ2-3; possible D gene TRBD1, 6 bases. The CDR3 consists of 18 residues. V was trimmed by 6 bases and J by 3 bases, leaving 28 bases between them. The germline V gene encodes CDR1 SQVTM and CDR2 ANQGSEA. The CDR3 loop reads CSVDPDEIQGSGTDTQYF. CDR3 DNA: TGCAGCGTCGACCCCGACGAAATACAGGGTTCGGGGACAGATACGCAGTATTTT.

This clone came up once. The V call is TRBV6-5, the J call TRBJ1-1; D is undetermined. The CDR3 consists of 12 residues. Deletions cut 5 bases from V and 1 base from J, with 5 bases between. CDR1 is MNHEY and CDR2 is SVGAGI in the germline V gene. CDR3 DNA: TGTGCCAGCAGTGCCTCGAACACTGAAGCTTTCTTT. Translated, it gives CASSASNTEAFF.

This chain uses TRBV6-5 with TRBJ1-2, with 8 bases identical to TRBD1. Germline V gives CDR1 MNHEY, CDR2 SVGAGI. This CDR3 is 13 amino acids long. The V segment lost 10 bases and the J segment 6 bases; nucleotides outside the gene matches: 10. CDR3 DNA sequence: TGTGCCACCGGAAGGCAGGGGGCAAATGGCTACACCTTC. As protein: CATGRQGANGYTF.

This clone was seen only a few times. This rearrangement joins TRBV5-4 to TRBJ1-1; 9 bases are a match to TRBD1. Germline V gene data show CDR1 as SGHNT and CDR2 as YYREEE (reference sequence). V dropped 5 bases and J dropped 5; count of bases not matched to a gene: 4. The CDR3 extends over 13 amino acids. In DNA form, the CDR3 reads TGTGCCAGCAGGACAGGGGGTATGACTGAAGCTTTCTTT. Its translation is CASRTGGMTEAFF. Looking up the rest from reference TRBV5-4 and TRBJ1-1 gives the full variable domain: ETGVTQSPTHLIKTRGQQVTLRCSSQSGHNTVSWYQQALGQGPQFIFQYYREEENGRGNFPPRFSGLQFPNYSSELNVNALELDDSALYLCASRTGGMTEAFFGQGTRLTVV.